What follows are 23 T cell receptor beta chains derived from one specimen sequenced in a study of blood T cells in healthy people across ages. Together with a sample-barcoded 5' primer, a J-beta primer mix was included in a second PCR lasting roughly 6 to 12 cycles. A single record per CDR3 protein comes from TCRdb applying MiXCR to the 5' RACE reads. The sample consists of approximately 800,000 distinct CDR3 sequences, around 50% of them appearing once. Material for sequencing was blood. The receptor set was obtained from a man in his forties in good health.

DNA of the CDR3: TGTGCCAGCAGTGTGGCTAGGGTGTGGGATTACGAGCAGTACTTC. It codes for CASSVARVWDYEQYF. V is TRBV6-1 and J is TRBJ2-7; unclear D gene. In germline, CDR1 is MNHNS, CDR2 SASEGT. V gave up 4 bases and J gave up 4 bases, with 17 bases separating them. The CDR3 is 15 amino acids.

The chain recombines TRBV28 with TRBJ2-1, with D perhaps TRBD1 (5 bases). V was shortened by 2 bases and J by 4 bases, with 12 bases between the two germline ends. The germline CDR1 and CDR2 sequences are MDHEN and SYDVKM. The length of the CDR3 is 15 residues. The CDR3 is CASSLGPAGYNEQFF. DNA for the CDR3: TGTGCCAGCAGTTTAGGACCGGCAGGGTACAATGAGCAGTTCTTC.

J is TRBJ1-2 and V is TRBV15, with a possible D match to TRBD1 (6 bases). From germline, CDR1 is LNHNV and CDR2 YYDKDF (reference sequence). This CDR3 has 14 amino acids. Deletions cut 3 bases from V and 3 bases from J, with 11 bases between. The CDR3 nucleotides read TGTGCCACCAGCAGGATGGACAGTGACTATGGCTACACCTTC. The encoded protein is CATSRMDSDYGYTF.

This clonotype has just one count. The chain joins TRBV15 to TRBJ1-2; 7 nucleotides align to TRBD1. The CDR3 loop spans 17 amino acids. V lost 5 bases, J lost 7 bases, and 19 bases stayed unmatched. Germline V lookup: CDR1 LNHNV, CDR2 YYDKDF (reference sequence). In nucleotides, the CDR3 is TGTGCCACCAGCCCCCGACCCGAGACAGGGTTGATAGGTGGCTACACCTTC. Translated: CATSPRPETGLIGGYTF.

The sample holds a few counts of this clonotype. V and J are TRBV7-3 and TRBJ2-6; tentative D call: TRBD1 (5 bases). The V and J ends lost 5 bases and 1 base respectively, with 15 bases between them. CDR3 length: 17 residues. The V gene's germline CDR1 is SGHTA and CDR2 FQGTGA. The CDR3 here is CASSLGAGKSGANVLTF. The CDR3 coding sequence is TGTGCCAGCAGCCTGGGTGCAGGGAAATCTGGGGCCAACGTCCTGACTTTC.

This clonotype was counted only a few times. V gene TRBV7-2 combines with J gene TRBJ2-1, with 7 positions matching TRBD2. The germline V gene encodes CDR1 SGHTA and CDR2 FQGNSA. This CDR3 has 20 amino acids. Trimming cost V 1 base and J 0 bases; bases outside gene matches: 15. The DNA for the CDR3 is TGTGCCAGCAGCTTAGTTCGAGGGACTACACTTACTAGCTCCTACAATGAGCAGTTCTTC. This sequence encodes CASSLVRGTTLTSSYNEQFF.

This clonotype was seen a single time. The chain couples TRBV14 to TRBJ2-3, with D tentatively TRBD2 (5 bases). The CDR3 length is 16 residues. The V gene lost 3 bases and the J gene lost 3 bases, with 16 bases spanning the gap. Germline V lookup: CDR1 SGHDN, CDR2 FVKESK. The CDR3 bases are TGTGCCAGCAGCCAGCTAGCTTGGGGTTTTACAGATACGCAGTATTTT. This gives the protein CASSQLAWGFTDTQYF.

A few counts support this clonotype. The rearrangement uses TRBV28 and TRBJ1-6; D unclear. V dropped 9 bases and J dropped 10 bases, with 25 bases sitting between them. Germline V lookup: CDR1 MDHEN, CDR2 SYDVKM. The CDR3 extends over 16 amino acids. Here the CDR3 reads CASSPPRMAVGSPLHF. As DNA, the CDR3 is TGTGCCAGTAGTCCTCCGAGAATGGCCGTAGGGTCACCCCTCCACTTT.

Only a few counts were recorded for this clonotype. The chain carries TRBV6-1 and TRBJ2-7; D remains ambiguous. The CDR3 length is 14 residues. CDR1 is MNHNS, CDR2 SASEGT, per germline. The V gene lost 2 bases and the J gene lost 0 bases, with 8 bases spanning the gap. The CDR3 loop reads CASSEYPSSYEQYF. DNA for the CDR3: TGTGCCAGCAGTGAATACCCGAGCTCCTACGAGCAGTACTTC.

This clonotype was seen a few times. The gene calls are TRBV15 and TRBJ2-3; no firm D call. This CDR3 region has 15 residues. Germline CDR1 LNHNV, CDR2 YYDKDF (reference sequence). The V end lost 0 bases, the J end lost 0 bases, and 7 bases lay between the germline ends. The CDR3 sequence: CATSRDGLSTDTQYF. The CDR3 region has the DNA TGTGCCACCAGCAGAGACGGGCTCAGCACAGATACGCAGTATTTT.

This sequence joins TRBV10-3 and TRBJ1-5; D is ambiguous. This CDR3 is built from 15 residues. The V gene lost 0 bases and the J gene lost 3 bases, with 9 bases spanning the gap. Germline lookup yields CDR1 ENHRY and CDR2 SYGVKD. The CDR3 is CAISESMGFNQPQHF. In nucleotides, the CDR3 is TGTGCCATCAGTGAGTCAATGGGTTTCAATCAGCCCCAGCATTTT.

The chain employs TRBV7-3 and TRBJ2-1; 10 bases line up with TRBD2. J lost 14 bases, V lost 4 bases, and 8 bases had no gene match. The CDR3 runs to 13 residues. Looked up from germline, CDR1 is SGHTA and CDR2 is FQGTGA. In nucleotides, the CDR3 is TGTGCCAGCAGCTCGACTAGCGGGCGAGCAGAGTTCTTC. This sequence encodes CASSSTSGRAEFF.

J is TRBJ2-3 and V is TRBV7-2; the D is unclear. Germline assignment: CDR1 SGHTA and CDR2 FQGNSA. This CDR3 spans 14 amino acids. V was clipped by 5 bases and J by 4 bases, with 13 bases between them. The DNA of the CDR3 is TGTGCCAGCAGCCCCGTACCAGAAGCAGATACGCAGTATTTT. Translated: CASSPVPEADTQYF. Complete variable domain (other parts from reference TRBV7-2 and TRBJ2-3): GAGVSQSPSNKVTEKGKDVELRCDPISGHTALYWYRQSLGQGLEFLIYFQGNSAPDKSGLPSDRFSAERTGGSVSTLTIQRTQQEDSAVYLCASSPVPEADTQYFGPGTRLTVL.

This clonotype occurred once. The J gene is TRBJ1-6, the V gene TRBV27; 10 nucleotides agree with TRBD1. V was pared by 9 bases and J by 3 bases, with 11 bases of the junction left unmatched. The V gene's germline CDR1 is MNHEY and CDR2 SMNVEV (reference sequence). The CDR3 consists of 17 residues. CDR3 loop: CARTTGTGACYNSPLHF. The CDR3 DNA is TGTGCCAGAACGACCGGGACAGGGGCTTGCTATAATTCACCCCTCCACTTT.

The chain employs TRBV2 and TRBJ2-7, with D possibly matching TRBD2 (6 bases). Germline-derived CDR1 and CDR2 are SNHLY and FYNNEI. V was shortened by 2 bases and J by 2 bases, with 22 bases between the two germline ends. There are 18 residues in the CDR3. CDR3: CASSELQLRLAKPYEQYF. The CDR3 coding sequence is TGTGCCAGCAGTGAACTTCAACTACGGCTAGCGAAGCCCTACGAGCAGTACTTC.

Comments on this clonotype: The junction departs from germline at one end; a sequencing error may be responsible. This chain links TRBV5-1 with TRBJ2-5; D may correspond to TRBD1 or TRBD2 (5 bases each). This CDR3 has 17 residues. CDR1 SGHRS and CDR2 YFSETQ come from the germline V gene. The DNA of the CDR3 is TGCGCCGGCAGCTTGGGGGACGGAGGTTTTCCATACAATGAGCAGTACTTC. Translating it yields CAGSLGDGGFPYNEQYF.

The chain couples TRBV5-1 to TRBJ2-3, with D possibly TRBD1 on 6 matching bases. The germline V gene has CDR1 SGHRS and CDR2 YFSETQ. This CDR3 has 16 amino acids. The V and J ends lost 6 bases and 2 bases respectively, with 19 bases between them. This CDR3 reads CASTRAGAVNTDTQYF. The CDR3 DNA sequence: TGCGCCAGCACCCGGGCAGGGGCAGTCAACACAGATACGCAGTATTTT.

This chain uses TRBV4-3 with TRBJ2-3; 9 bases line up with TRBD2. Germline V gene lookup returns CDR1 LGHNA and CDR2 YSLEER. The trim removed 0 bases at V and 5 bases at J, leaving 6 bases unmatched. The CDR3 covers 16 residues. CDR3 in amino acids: CASSQDRRTSVDTQYF. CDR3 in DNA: TGCGCCAGCAGCCAAGATCGGCGGACTAGCGTAGATACGCAGTATTTT.

DNA of the CDR3: TGTGCCAGCAGTGAATCAGCAGGGATCACTGAAGCTTTCTTT. Encoded protein: CASSESAGITEAFF. The chain couples TRBV25-1 to TRBJ1-1; D is possibly TRBD1 (5 bases). In germline, CDR1 is MGHDK, CDR2 SYGVNS. The CDR3 runs to 14 residues. The V end lost 1 base, the J end lost 4 bases, and 10 bases lay between the germline ends.

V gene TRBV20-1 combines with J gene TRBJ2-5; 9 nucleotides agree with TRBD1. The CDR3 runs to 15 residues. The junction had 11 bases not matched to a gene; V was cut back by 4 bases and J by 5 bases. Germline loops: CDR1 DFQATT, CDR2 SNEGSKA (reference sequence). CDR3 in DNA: TGCAGTGCTACCCTCTTGGGGACAGGGCGGGAGACCCAGTACTTC. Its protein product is CSATLLGTGRETQYF.

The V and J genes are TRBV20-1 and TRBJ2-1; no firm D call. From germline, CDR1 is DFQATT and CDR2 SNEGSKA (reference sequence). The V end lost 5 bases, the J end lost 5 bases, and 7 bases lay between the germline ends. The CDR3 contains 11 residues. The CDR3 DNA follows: TGCAGTGCTCCTGATCACAATGAGCAGTTCTTC. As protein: CSAPDHNEQFF.

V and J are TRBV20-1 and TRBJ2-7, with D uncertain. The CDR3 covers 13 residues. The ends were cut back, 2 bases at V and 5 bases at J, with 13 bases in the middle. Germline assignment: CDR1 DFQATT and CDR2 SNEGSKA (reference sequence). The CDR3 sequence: CSARPRTPDEQYF. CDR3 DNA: TGCAGTGCTAGACCACGGACCCCAGACGAGCAGTACTTC.

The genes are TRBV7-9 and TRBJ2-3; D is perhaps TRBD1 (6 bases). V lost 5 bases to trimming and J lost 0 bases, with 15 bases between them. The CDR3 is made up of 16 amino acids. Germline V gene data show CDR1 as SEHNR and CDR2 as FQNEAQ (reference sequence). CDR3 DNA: TGTGCCAGCAGCGGACGACAGGCGTTGAGCACAGATACGCAGTATTTT. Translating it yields CASSGRQALSTDTQYF.